This T cell receptor beta chain came from a study of Ad26.COV2.S vaccination and SARS-CoV-2 variants. Background on the study: Once, or twice with 56 days between doses, Ad26.COV2.S was given intramuscularly.

Treatment of the sample: some 20 received Ad26.COV2.S at low or high dose, single or two shots; about 5 received placebo; per-sample allocation not given. Samples analyzed were those drawn on day 63 after the first vaccine or placebo injection. Method: immunoSEQ multiplex PCR; TCRdb's copy keeps in-frame clones and lacks some. The data hold over 300,000 clones, with approximately 83% observed a single time. Overall study results and limits: Placebo and vaccine recipients had non-spike TCR breadth that was similar. Reportedly, spike-specific CD8+ and CD4+ T cell responses achieved substantial breadth once vaccination had taken place. Total T cell responses may have been underestimated by the TCR breadth and depth analyses.

In the case of this clone: The antigen remains unidentified.

CDR3 size: 15 residues. The germline V gene encodes CDR1 LNHDA and CDR2 SQIVND (reference sequence). V lost 1 base and J lost 1, with 8 bases in between. The rearrangement uses TRBV19 and TRBJ2-4; D unclear. The sequenced sample was peripheral blood, obtained in a trial of Ad26.COV2.S vaccine versus placebo. This sequence originates from a person aged 18-60 years who received the Ad26.COV2.S COVID-19 vaccine or a placebo. The CDR3 is CASSIGGSAKNIQYF. CDR3 sequence (DNA): TGTGCCAGTAGTATAGGGGGTTCGGCCAAAAACATTCAGTACTTC.